This is a list of T cell receptor beta chains from one sample in a study of monozygotic twins with inflammatory bowel disease. No DNA is given; TCRdb re-called the 5' RACE reads and lists each CDR3 protein once. This repertoire includes nearly 450,000 distinct CDR3 sequences. Sequenced: blood. The receptors originated from a human donor with ulcerative colitis or Crohn's disease, or a healthy co-twin of an affected twin (not recorded which). CDR3s include the opening cysteine and the closing phenylalanine or tryptophan.

TRBV7-2,13,TRBJ1-2,CASSLRQARGYTF
TRBV7-8,14,TRBJ2-7,CASSLDGDTYEQYF
TRBV12-3/TRBV12-4,17,TRBJ2-1,CASNVPGLAGNYNEQFF
TRBV5-1,15,TRBJ1-6,CASSYTGAIGAPLHF
TRBV5-1,14,TRBJ2-1,CASSLVSGLNEQFF
TRBV5-1,13,TRBJ1-1,CASSLDRVTEAFF
TRBV18,14,TRBJ2-1,CASSPPAGQNEQFF
TRBV12-3/TRBV12-4,11,TRBJ2-4,CASSTGDIQYF
TRBV20-1,15,TRBJ2-1,CSARGYESSYNEQFF
TRBV5-5,17,TRBJ2-5,CASSLAGTGPSWETQYF
TRBV28,17,TRBJ2-4,CASSAPPPVIAKNIQYF
TRBV29-1,15,TRBJ2-7,CSVEGRGTSSYEQYF
TRBV5-1,16,TRBJ2-5,CASSLGPQGYQETQYF
TRBV5-1,15,TRBJ1-1,CASSMPGQGATEAFF
TRBV9,14,TRBJ1-1,CASSVVPGTGAAFF
TRBV30,11,TRBJ2-1,CAWSSEGEQFF
TRBV5-1,14,TRBJ2-7,CASSLEAGGYEQYF
TRBV12-3/TRBV12-4,14,TRBJ1-5,CASSLQGGVQPQHF
TRBV13,15,TRBJ1-2,CASSNGGPLNYGYTF
TRBV12-3/TRBV12-4,17,TRBJ2-1,CASSFSASLSSYNEQFF
TRBV5-1,12,TRBJ2-3,CASSFPADTQYF
TRBV5-1,15,TRBJ2-7,CASRIGTSGSHEQYF
TRBV30,14,TRBJ1-3,CAWSVGTSGNTIYF
TRBV12-3/TRBV12-4,14,TRBJ1-1,CASSFGVPNTEAFF
TRBV24-1,13,TRBJ2-2,CATGTANTGELFF
TRBV20-1,14,TRBJ2-2,CSAAGTANTGELFF
TRBV5-1,13,TRBJ2-1,CASSQPPGNEQFF
TRBV19,15,TRBJ2-1,CASSISGQGVNEQFF
TRBV5-1,16,TRBJ2-3,CASSYYDSGSTDTQYF
TRBV3-1,18,TRBJ2-6,CASSYRDSSFSGANVLTF
TRBV12-3/TRBV12-4,14,TRBJ2-7,CASSFWGTAYEQYF
TRBV6-1,17,TRBJ1-4,CASSPRTGHATNEKLFF
TRBV6-2/TRBV6-3,16,TRBJ1-2,CASSYPTDRVEYGYTF
TRBV27,14,TRBJ2-2,CASSLLAGTGELFF
TRBV27,13,TRBJ2-7,CASSFREGDEQYF
TRBV12-3/TRBV12-4,17,TRBJ1-5,CASSSPAGRQGNQPQHF
TRBV18,15,TRBJ1-3,CASSQTTEPGNTIYF
TRBV7-9,15,TRBJ2-1,CASSLETGTNNEQFF
TRBV6-5,15,TRBJ1-6,CASSYEGARNSPLHF
TRBV29-1,14,TRBJ2-7,CSVEGGVLPREQYF
TRBV28,12,TRBJ2-3,CASSRSEDTQYF
TRBV12-3/TRBV12-4,15,TRBJ1-2,CASSLSNTGYYGYTF
TRBV5-6,17,TRBJ2-4,CASSLPGTKTPKNIQYF
TRBV15,17,TRBJ1-5,CATSRRAGVTSNQPQHF